Listed below are T cell receptor beta chains from one sample, sequenced in a study of long-term antiretroviral therapy in people with HIV. Profiling relied on immunoSEQ multiplex PCR, and the TCRdb table lists in-frame clones only, not all of them. The sample has 30,000 or so clones, about 94% seen once; the top ten hold 9% to 12%. The sequencing here drew on unsorted PBMCs, taken 6.2 years after starting antiretroviral therapy. The receptors derive from a man in his forties or fifties with HIV. CDR3s include the opening cysteine and the closing phenylalanine or tryptophan. Fields, in order: D gene, V gene, CDR3 protein. The D gene is left open where the match is weak.

>TRBD2|TRBV7-2
CASSLGSGGYNEQFF
>TRBD2|TRBV7-2
CASSFAGGAGKTQYF
>.|TRBV6-6
CASSLGPPGEKLFF
>TRBD2|TRBV7-6
CASSSGGLARTYEQYF
>.|TRBV25-1
CASSEIRPTNSPLHF
>.|TRBV7-2
CASSFMFRQGLYF
>TRBD2|TRBV4-1
CASSPGLAGAGELFF
>.|TRBV30
CAWSMWTEGSPLHF
>.|TRBV19
CATGRTYEQYF
>.|TRBV7-6
CASSLPGPGVDEQFF
>TRBD1|TRBV2
CASSFPRSGTGYQETQYF
>TRBD2|TRBV7-9
CASSVSGGTSVNERFF
>TRBD2|TRBV5-1
CASSIGTSGVNEQFF
>TRBD1|TRBV6-5
CASSVEGAAEAFF
>.|TRBV5-1
CASSPGFLEQFF
>.|TRBV27
CASSLYGGSPLHF
>.|TRBV6-1
CASSEGTRNSPLHF
>TRBD2|TRBV4-1
CASSPGTSGGIETQYF